Below, 32 T cell receptor beta chains from the same sample are listed, as sequenced in a study of blood T cell repertoires in COVID-19. Measured with immunoSEQ multiplex PCR; TCRdb has only the in-frame clones, and not every one. The data show 350,000 to 550,000 clones, around 90% seen once. Sequenced material: PBMCs or T cells enriched from blood (not recorded which). All receptors come from a woman between 18 and 29 years old with acute COVID-19.

The CDR3 loop is CASSQRLGFGNTIYF. The CDR3 DNA sequence: TGTGCCAGCAGCCAAAGACTAGGATTTGGAAACACCATATATTTT. The chain employs TRBV3-1 (or the pseudogene TRBV3-2) and TRBJ1-3; D not resolved. CDR3 length: 15 amino acids. V gave up 2 bases and J gave up 3 bases, with 11 bases separating them. Per germline, CDR1 LGHDT and CDR2 YNNKEL (reference sequence).

The sample holds a few counts of this clone. This rearrangement joins TRBV19 to TRBJ1-2; D is uncertain. Germline CDR1 is LNHDA and CDR2 is SQIVND (reference sequence). This CDR3 region has 13 residues. Trimming removed 9 bases at V and 4 bases at J, with 15 bases between. CDR3 nucleotide sequence: TGTGCCAGCACAGACGATAAATTCTATGGCTACACCTTC. Amino acid sequence: CASTDDKFYGYTF.

This clone occurred once. This sequence joins TRBV24-1 and TRBJ2-7; TRBD1 agrees at 9 bases. The V segment lost 4 bases and the J segment 4 bases; nucleotides outside the gene matches: 10. The CDR3 runs to 16 residues. Germline values: CDR1 KGHDR, CDR2 SFDVKD. This CDR3 reads CATSDRRVGQGYEQYF. Here the CDR3 DNA reads TGTGCCACCAGTGACAGACGCGTGGGACAGGGTTACGAGCAGTACTTC.

The chain links TRBV7-9 to TRBJ2-2; TRBD1 might be the D (6 bases). The CDR3 is made up of 16 amino acids. The V gene's germline CDR1 is SEHNR and CDR2 FQNEAQ (reference sequence). The germline V and J ends were trimmed by 5 bases and 4 bases, with 17 bases remaining between them. CDR3 sequence (DNA): TGTGCCAGCAGCCCCCGGGACAAGGTTTCCACCGGGGAGCTGTTTTTT. Protein: CASSPRDKVSTGELFF.

The chain is built from TRBV6-5 and TRBJ1-2, with 8 bases fitting TRBD1. The CDR3 is 15 amino acids. V lost 7 bases, J lost 3 bases, and 10 bases stayed unmatched. Germline V gene sequence: CDR1 MNHEY, CDR2 SVGAGI. The CDR3 reads CASKKQGAPDYGYTF. In DNA, the CDR3 is TGTGCCAGCAAAAAGCAGGGGGCGCCAGACTATGGCTACACCTTC.

The genes are TRBV20-1 and TRBJ2-1; 15 bases map to TRBD2. After removal of 3 bases from V and 5 bases from J, the junction contained 11 bases not matched to a gene. The CDR3 loop spans 18 amino acids. Germline-derived CDR1 and CDR2 are DFQATT and SNEGSKA (reference sequence). The CDR3 loop is CSASSAGLAGGPHNEQFF. As DNA, the CDR3 is TGCAGTGCTAGTTCCGCTGGACTAGCGGGAGGGCCCCACAATGAGCAGTTCTTC.

The chain links TRBV11-2 to TRBJ2-1, with 10 positions matching TRBD1. This CDR3 comprises 15 residues. The junction had 8 bases not matched to a gene; V was cut back by 6 bases and J by 6 bases. Germline values: CDR1 SGHAT, CDR2 FQNNGV. CDR3 protein: CASRADRGVLNEQFF. CDR3 DNA: TGTGCCAGCAGAGCGGACAGGGGGGTTCTCAATGAGCAGTTCTTC.

This clone was picked up a small number of times. V usage is TRBV6-1 and J usage is TRBJ1-5; 7 bases map to TRBD1. In germline, CDR1 is MNHNS, CDR2 SASEGT. The J segment lost 9 bases and the V segment lost 1 base, leaving 3 bases of the junction unmatched. This CDR3 contains 13 residues. The CDR3: CASSEEGGAPQHF. CDR3 in DNA: TGTGCCAGCAGTGAAGAAGGGGGCGCGCCCCAGCATTTT.

The rearrangement links TRBV5-8 to TRBJ1-5, with D possibly TRBD1 on 6 matching bases. Germline assignment: CDR1 SGHTS and CDR2 YDEGEE. The CDR3 spans 16 residues. The ends were cut back, 0 bases at V and 3 bases at J, with 13 bases in the middle. The CDR3 DNA sequence: TGTGCCAGCAGCTTGGCGGGGGGCAGTCACAATCAGCCCCAGCATTTT. This translates into CASSLAGGSHNQPQHF.

CDR3 DNA: TGTGCCAGCAGTTACTCGGTGGCGGGAGACGAGCAGTACTTC. It yields the protein CASSYSVAGDEQYF. This chain joins TRBV6-5 and TRBJ2-7, with 7 bases lining up with TRBD2. Germline values: CDR1 MNHEY, CDR2 SVGAGI. The CDR3 has 14 residues. Unmatched junction bases numbered 4, after V lost 0 bases and J lost 5 bases.

V and J are TRBV9 and TRBJ2-5; 7 nucleotides match TRBD2. Losses at the gene ends were 3 bases for V and 5 bases for J; bases not matched to a gene: 7. CDR1 and CDR2 from the germline V gene are SGDLS and YYNGEE. The CDR3 contains 14 residues. CDR3 sequence: CASSAGLDFETQYF. The CDR3 DNA follows: TGTGCCAGCAGCGCAGGACTAGATTTCGAGACCCAGTACTTC.

V and J are TRBV7-9 and TRBJ1-4, with 9 positions matching TRBD1. Germline trimming cut 0 bases from V and 4 bases from J; bases unmatched to any gene: 9. The length of the CDR3 is 18 residues. CDR1 and CDR2 (germline): SEHNR, FQNEAQ (reference sequence). CDR3 coding DNA: TGTGCCAGCAGCTTAGCCGGCGGGACAGGGTGGGGTAATGAAAAACTGTTTTTT. Encoded protein: CASSLAGGTGWGNEKLFF. The whole variable domain, filled in from reference TRBV7-9 and TRBJ1-4, reads DTGVSQNPRHKITKRGQNVTFRCDPISEHNRLYWYRQTLGQGPEFLTYFQNEAQLEKSRLLSDRFSAERPKGSFSTLEIQRTEQGDSAMYLCASSLAGGTGWGNEKLFFGSGTQLSVL.

This sequence joins TRBV11-2 and TRBJ2-7; no clear D. Germline CDR1 SGHAT, CDR2 FQNNGV. This CDR3 is built from 14 residues. V lost 8 bases and J 0 bases, leaving 14 bases between the germline ends. The CDR3 coding sequence is TGTGCCAGCTGCCGTCGGAGTTACTCCTACGAGCAGTACTTC. Residues: CASCRRSYSYEQYF.

In DNA form, the CDR3 reads TGTGCCACACAGGCTACAAACACCGGGGAGCTGTTTTTT. Translation gives CATQATNTGELFF. The rearrangement uses TRBV24-1 and TRBJ2-2; possible D gene TRBD1, 5 bases. Germline-derived CDR1 and CDR2 are KGHDR and SFDVKD. The CDR3 runs 13 residues. V was cut by 10 bases and J by 2 bases, with 10 bases left in between.

This chain links TRBV18 with TRBJ2-3; 11 nucleotides agree with TRBD2. CDR3 length: 16 residues. CDR1 KGHSH and CDR2 LQKENI come from the germline V gene. V shed 6 bases and J 7 bases; nucleotides not matched to a gene: 12. The CDR3 here is CASSPSFTSGGNTQYF. As DNA, the CDR3 is TGTGCCAGCTCCCCAAGCTTTACTAGCGGGGGAAATACGCAGTATTTT.

V is TRBV19 and J is TRBJ1-5; TRBD1 matches at 9 bases. J was trimmed by 5 bases and V by 8 bases; bases with no gene match: 7. Germline CDR1 LNHDA, CDR2 SQIVND (reference sequence). The CDR3 covers 14 residues. The CDR3 sequence: CASGGTGSYQPQHF. Written as DNA, the CDR3 is TGTGCCAGTGGGGGGACAGGGTCGTATCAGCCCCAGCATTTT.

This chain joins TRBV11-2 and TRBJ2-2, with TRBD1 matching over 9 bases. J was trimmed by 6 bases and V by 10 bases; bases with no gene match: 12. Germline V gene sequence: CDR1 SGHAT, CDR2 FQNNGV. The CDR3 runs to 15 residues. The CDR3 spells CATPDRGLFAGELFF. In DNA form, the CDR3 reads TGTGCCACCCCGGACAGGGGTCTTTTTGCCGGGGAGCTGTTTTTT.

In its sample, this clone was seen once. J is TRBJ2-7 and V is TRBV27, with D possibly matching TRBD1 (5 bases). The germline V gene has CDR1 MNHEY and CDR2 SMNVEV (reference sequence). V lost 2 bases to trimming and J lost 7 bases, with 12 bases between them. The length of the CDR3 is 13 residues. CDR3 loop: CASSLGTSGEQYF. CDR3 bases: TGTGCCAGCAGTTTAGGCACCTCAGGGGAGCAGTACTTC.

This chain joins TRBV28 and TRBJ1-1; TRBD1 agrees at 8 bases. Germline CDR1 reads MDHEN; CDR2 reads SYDVKM. Unmatched junction bases numbered 4, after V lost 9 bases and J lost 4 bases. The CDR3 runs 12 residues. The CDR3 reads CASITGGTEAFF. In nucleotides, the CDR3 is TGTGCCAGTATCACAGGGGGCACTGAAGCTTTCTTT.

The J gene is TRBJ1-5, the V gene TRBV2, with a possible D match to TRBD1 (6 bases). Germline V gives CDR1 SNHLY, CDR2 FYNNEI. There are 15 residues in the CDR3. Trimming cost V 6 bases and J 6 bases, with 18 bases left between them. CDR3: CASSDRTGSGQPQHF. CDR3 in DNA: TGTGCCAGCAGCGACAGAACAGGGTCCGGTCAGCCCCAGCATTTT.

Worth noting for this clone: This clone may be a read error of a much larger clone one base away. V usage is TRBV7-2 and J usage is TRBJ2-7; TRBD2 aligns across 13 bases. CDR1 SGHTA and CDR2 FQGNSA come from the germline V gene. CDR3 length equals 15 residues. V was pared by 5 bases and J by 3 bases, with 4 bases of the junction left unmatched. CDR3 region: CASSPWTSGGYEQYF. CDR3 bases: TGTGCCAGCAGCCCCTGGACTAGCGGGGGCTACGAGCAGTACTTC.

The genes are TRBV7-2 and TRBJ2-1; D perhaps matches TRBD2 (6 bases). Trimming took 4 bases from V and 1 from J, leaving 14 bases between them. CDR1 is SGHTA, CDR2 FQGNSA, per germline. The CDR3 is 16 residues long. The CDR3 protein is CASSSRDWRSYNEQFF. The DNA for the CDR3 is TGTGCCAGCAGCTCACGGGACTGGCGTTCCTACAATGAGCAGTTCTTC.

This chain connects TRBV6-1 to TRBJ1-1, with 7 bases lining up with TRBD1. The CDR3 sequence is 14 residues long. With 1 base clipped from V and 1 base from J, the junction kept 0 bases outside the gene matches. In germline, CDR1 is MNHNS, CDR2 SASEGT. The CDR3 nucleotides read TGTGCCAGCAGTGAAGGGACAGGGAACACTGAAGCTTTCTTT. This codes for CASSEGTGNTEAFF.

J is TRBJ2-2 and V is TRBV7-8; D is unclear. This CDR3 has 16 amino acids. Germline V gene sequence: CDR1 SGHVS, CDR2 FQNEAQ. V lost 1 base and J lost 0, with 9 bases in between. The DNA of the CDR3 is TGTGCCAGCAGCTTAGTGCAGGTCACGAACACCGGGGAGCTGTTTTTT. Amino acid sequence: CASSLVQVTNTGELFF.

The chain joins TRBV3-1 (or the pseudogene TRBV3-2) to TRBJ2-7; the D gene is possibly TRBD2 (6 bases). Trimming cost V 4 bases and J 0 bases, with 13 bases left between them. Per the germline V gene, CDR1 is LGHDT and CDR2 is YNNKEL (reference sequence). CDR3 size: 15 residues. The CDR3 coding sequence is TGTGCCAGCAGCCCTACTGGCGGGGTCTCCTACGAGCAGTACTTC. Translation: CASSPTGGVSYEQYF.

The V and J genes are TRBV27 and TRBJ2-6; 16 nucleotides line up with TRBD2. Germline trimming cut 10 bases from V and 0 bases from J; bases unmatched to any gene: 12. This CDR3 comprises 20 residues. Germline V lookup: CDR1 MNHEY, CDR2 SMNVEV (reference sequence). The CDR3 sequence: CATRRGTSGRERSGANVLTF. CDR3 bases: TGTGCCACCAGGAGGGGGACTAGCGGGAGGGAACGCTCTGGGGCCAACGTCCTGACTTTC.

The V call is TRBV11-2, the J call TRBJ1-2; D unresolved. V lost 1 base and J lost 8, with 14 bases in between. The CDR3 extends over 14 amino acids. The germline V gene encodes CDR1 SGHAT and CDR2 FQNNGV. The CDR3 loop is CASSLVGNSGGYTF. The CDR3 nucleotides read TGTGCCAGCAGCTTAGTAGGGAATTCGGGGGGCTACACCTTC.

There are a few counts of this clone. The chain has TRBV7-9 and TRBJ1-4, with D unresolved. The CDR3 totals 16 residues. The germline V gene has CDR1 SEHNR and CDR2 FQNEAQ (reference sequence). V was clipped by 1 base and J by 2 bases, with 11 bases between them. CDR3 residues: CASSLVVIGTNEKLFF. DNA of the CDR3: TGTGCCAGCAGCTTAGTTGTGATCGGGACTAATGAAAAACTGTTTTTT.

With respect to this clone: The germline gene is not matched at one end of the junction; a read error may be the cause. V is TRBV28 and J is TRBJ2-7; 7 bases align to TRBD2. This CDR3 contains 14 residues. The germline V gene has CDR1 MDHEN and CDR2 SYDVKM. DNA for the CDR3: TGTGCCAGCAGTAAGACTAGCACCTCCGACGAGCAGTACTTC. Its translation: CASSKTSTSDEQYF.

Written as DNA, the CDR3 is TGTGCCAGCAGTTACTCAAGTAGCTCCTACAATGAGCAGTTCTTC. Protein sequence: CASSYSSSSYNEQFF. The rearrangement links TRBV6-5 to TRBJ2-1, with D unresolved. Trimming took 0 bases from V and 0 from J, leaving 6 bases between them. Germline CDR1 MNHEY, CDR2 SVGAGI. This CDR3 region has 15 residues.

V and J are TRBV27 and TRBJ2-3; D possibly corresponds to TRBD2 (6 bases). The CDR3 has 14 amino acids. Germline assignment: CDR1 MNHEY and CDR2 SMNVEV (reference sequence). V dropped 0 bases and J dropped 4 bases, with 8 bases sitting between them. As DNA, the CDR3 is TGTGCCAGCAGTTTATCGCGGGGTTCAGATACGCAGTATTTT. This encodes CASSLSRGSDTQYF.

This chain links TRBV7-9 with TRBJ2-1; D gene unclear. Germline V gene lookup returns CDR1 SEHNR and CDR2 FQNEAQ (reference sequence). The CDR3 has 11 amino acids. The V end was cut by 5 bases, the J end by 10 bases, with 9 bases between. CDR3 in DNA: TGTGCCAGCAGCCCAGTCGGGGAGCAGTTCTTC. Protein sequence: CASSPVGEQFF.